This TCR beta chain originates from a study of T cells expressing NK-cell markers (dated by TCRdb to 2020 to 2022). Context from the whole study: TCR beta-chain repertoires were profiled in sorted CD3+CD56+NKG2C+, CD3+CD56+NKG2C- and CD3+CD56-NKG2C+ T-cell subsets from several donors. Among the eight sequenced donors, seven were HCMV-seropositive and one was HCMV-seronegative. The study sequenced eight donors, all healthy volunteers chosen at random: three men and five women. The libraries were sequenced on Illumina HiSeq 2000/2500, MiSeq or NextSeq, producing 2 x 150 bp reads.

This sample was sequenced with an Illumina HiSeq 2000. TCR beta cDNA libraries were prepared using 5'RACE template switching, which introduced a universal primer site and unique molecular identifiers. Priming for cDNA synthesis came from the TCR beta constant segment, and two successive PCR amplification steps followed. The authors' analysis ran thus. MIGEC handled demultiplexing of the reads and grouping by UMI, while MiTCR was used to assemble and quantify clonotypes. To exclude erroneous sequences, only TCR cDNA sequences supported by at least two reads were retained. Downstream repertoire analysis used the tcR package, and clonotypes were matched across fractions by CDR3 nucleotide sequence plus V segment. Antigen specificity was annotated against VDJdb with VDJmatch, allowing one amino acid substitution in CDR3. Each entry corresponds to one CDR3 protein sequence from reads that TCRdb reprocessed, and DNA is not given. TCRdb's processing, not the authors' own work, is the source of the V and J calls. The sample table on file contains about 460,000 distinct CDR3 sequences. Clones ranked in the top ten supply over 1.1% of the sample.

A commercial ELISA kit detecting HCMV-specific IgG in serum was used to determine HCMV serostatus. Peripheral blood mononuclear cells were isolated from blood by Ficoll density gradient centrifugation. In regard to this clonotype: Its antigen remains unidentified.

CDR1 and CDR2, looked up from the germline V gene (reference sequence), are LGHDT and YNNKEL. From its cysteine to its phenylalanine, the CDR3 spans 14 amino acids. No DNA accompanies this entry. The study at large found these results: For 6 or 7 donors, the dominant CD3+CD56+NKG2C+ clonotypes were among the top 10 CD8+ clonotypes and accounted for roughly 1.0-8% of CD8+ T cells. Those dominant clonotypes were again the most abundant among CD3+CD56-NKG2C+ cells in four donors, at roughly 28.3-60.1%. It remained unclear whether the expanded NKG2C-expressing T cell clones were specific for HCMV antigens.

This receptor was identified in a woman in her forties or fifties in good health. Donor details come from another sample of the same person, matched by shared clones. Sequenced: blood T cells: a sorted CD56 or NKG2C T cell subset, CD4+ or CD8+ T cells, or bulk PBMC T cells (not recorded which). The V gene is TRBV3-1 and the J gene is TRBJ1-5. CDR3 reads: CASSQAGLNQPQHF.